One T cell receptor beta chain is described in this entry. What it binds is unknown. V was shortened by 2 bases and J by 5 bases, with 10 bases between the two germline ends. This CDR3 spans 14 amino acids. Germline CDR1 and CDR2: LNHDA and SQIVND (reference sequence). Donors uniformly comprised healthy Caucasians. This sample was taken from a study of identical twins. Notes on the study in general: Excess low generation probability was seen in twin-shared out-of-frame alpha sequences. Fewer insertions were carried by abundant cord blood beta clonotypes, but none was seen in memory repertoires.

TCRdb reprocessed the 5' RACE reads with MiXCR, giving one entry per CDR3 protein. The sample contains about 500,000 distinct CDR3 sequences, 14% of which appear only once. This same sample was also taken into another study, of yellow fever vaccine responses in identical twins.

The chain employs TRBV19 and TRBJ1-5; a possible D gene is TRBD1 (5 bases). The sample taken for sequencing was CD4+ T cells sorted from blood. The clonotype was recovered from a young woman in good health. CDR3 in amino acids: CASSIWGGDQPQHF. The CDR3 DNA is TGTGCCAGTAGTATATGGGGGGGGGATCAGCCCCAGCATTTT.